This TCR beta chain originates from a study of shared T cell receptors in the human thymus. This CDR3 contains 15 residues. V shed 5 bases, J shed 0 bases, and the junction held 3 bases outside the gene matches. Germline CDR1 and CDR2: MNHEY and SVGAGI. Some clones are missing from TCRdb's copy, which holds only in-frame ones; the method was immunoSEQ multiplex PCR. This table holds under 850,000 clones, approximately 88% found once. These data also formed part of another study, on human thymus T cells.

This TCR was recovered from a boy in the first two years of life with a congenital heart defect. The material sequenced was thymocytes. V is TRBV6-5 and J is TRBJ2-3; 9 nucleotides line up with TRBD1. The CDR3 region is CASSVGQGSTDTQYF. The CDR3 nucleotides read TGTGCCAGCAGTGTGGGACAGGGCAGCACAGATACGCAGTATTTT.